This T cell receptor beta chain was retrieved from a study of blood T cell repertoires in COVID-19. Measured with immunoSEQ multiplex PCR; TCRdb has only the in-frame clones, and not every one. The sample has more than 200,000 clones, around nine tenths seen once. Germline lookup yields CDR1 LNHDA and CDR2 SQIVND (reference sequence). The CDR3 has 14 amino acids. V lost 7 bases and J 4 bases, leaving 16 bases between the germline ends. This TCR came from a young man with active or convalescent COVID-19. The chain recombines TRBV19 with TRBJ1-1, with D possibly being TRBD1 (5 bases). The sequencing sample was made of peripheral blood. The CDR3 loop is CASTRGRQGTEAFF. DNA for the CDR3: TGTGCCAGTACCCGGGGGAGGCAGGGCACTGAAGCTTTCTTT.